Sequencing of this T cell receptor (beta chain) was carried out in a study of PD-L1 blockade in urothelial cancer. Study-level background: Treatment start was followed by blood analysis at 3 weeks (second dose) and again at 6 weeks. Study results and limitations: Tumor-associated TCR clones expanded more in blood at 3 weeks in patients with durable benefit.

As to this clone: Its antigen is unknown.

Germline assignment: CDR1 ENHRY and CDR2 SYGVKD. With V trimmed by 0 bases and J by 8 bases, 17 bases remained unmatched. The CDR3 loop spans 18 amino acids. The investigators introduced synthetic TCR analog templates into each PCR as spikes. Produced via immunoSEQ multiplex PCR; TCRdb's table is partial and in-frame only. The table has under 70,000 clones, roughly 87% seen once; the top ten hold roughly 14%. As to time point: pretreatment peripheral blood. The specimen comprised PBMCs, sampled around atezolizumab (anti-PD-L1) treatment. This chain joins TRBV10-3 and TRBJ2-5; TRBD1 matches 8 bases. The TCR comes from a man between 70 and 80 years old with urothelial cancer. The DNA of the CDR3 is TGTGCCATCAGTGAGTCGACGGGAGCAGGGGGCCTCCGAGGAACCCAGTACTTC. Its translation is CAISESTGAGGLRGTQYF.